This record concerns one T cell receptor beta chain sequence. What it recognizes is unknown. Germline trimming cut 0 bases from V and 4 bases from J; bases unmatched to any gene: 11. Germline assignment: CDR1 KGHSH and CDR2 LQKENI. The CDR3 length is 18 residues. The sample originates from a study of T cells in localized non-small cell lung cancer. Sequenced by immunoSEQ multiplex PCR; TCRdb stores in-frame clones only, minus some. Of 78,000 or so clones in the sample, approximately 85% were seen once. Study results and limitations: Among the tissues sampled, uninvolved adjacent lung had the highest T cell clonality, above tumor. A median of approximately 54 clones ranked among the top 100 in tumor appeared in adjacent lung.

This material consisted of peripheral blood, taken before any cancer treatment. The chain employs TRBV18 and TRBJ1-3; TRBD1 aligns across 8 bases. The sequence derives from a man between 35 and 75 years old with stage I lung adenocarcinoma. The CDR3 nucleotides are TGTGCCAGCTCACCACCACCTCCGGACAGGGAATCAGGAAACACCATATATTTT. Its translation: CASSPPPPDRESGNTIYF.